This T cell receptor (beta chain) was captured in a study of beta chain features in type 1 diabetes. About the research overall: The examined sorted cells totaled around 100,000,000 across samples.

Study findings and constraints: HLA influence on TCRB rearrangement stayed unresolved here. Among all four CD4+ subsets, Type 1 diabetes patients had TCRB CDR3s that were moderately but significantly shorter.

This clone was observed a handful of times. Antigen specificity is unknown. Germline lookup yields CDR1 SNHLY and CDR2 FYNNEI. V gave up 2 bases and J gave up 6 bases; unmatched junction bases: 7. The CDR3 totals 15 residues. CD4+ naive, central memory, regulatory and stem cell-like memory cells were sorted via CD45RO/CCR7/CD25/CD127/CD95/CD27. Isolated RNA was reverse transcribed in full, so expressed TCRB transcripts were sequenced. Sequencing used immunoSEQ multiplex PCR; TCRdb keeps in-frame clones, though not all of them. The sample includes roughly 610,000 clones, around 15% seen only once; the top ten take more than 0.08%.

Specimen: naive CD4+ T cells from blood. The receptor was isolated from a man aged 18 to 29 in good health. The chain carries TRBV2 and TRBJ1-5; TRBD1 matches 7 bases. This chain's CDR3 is CASSELRQGGQPQHF. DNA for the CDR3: TGTGCCAGCAGTGAATTAAGACAGGGCGGTCAGCCCCAGCATTTT.